The TCR beta chain under discussion was sequenced for a study of T cells after yellow fever vaccination. Germline values: CDR1 MNHNS, CDR2 SASEGT. This CDR3 is 15 amino acids long. V gave up 7 bases and J gave up 2 bases, with 14 bases separating them. TCRdb processed the 5' RACE reads anew with MiXCR; each CDR3 protein has one entry. The sample consists of 160,000 or so distinct CDR3 sequences, 6.5% to 8.5% of them appearing once. There are many counts of this clonotype. The rearrangement joins TRBV6-1 to TRBJ2-2; D gene ambiguous. Source: CD4+ T cells sorted from PBMCs, taken about 5 days after the first yellow fever vaccination. The clonotype was recovered from a man between 18 and 35 years old who received the YFV17D yellow fever vaccine. CDR3: CASTKGQPNTGELFF. In DNA form, the CDR3 reads TGTGCCAGCACTAAAGGGCAGCCCAACACCGGGGAGCTGTTTTTT.